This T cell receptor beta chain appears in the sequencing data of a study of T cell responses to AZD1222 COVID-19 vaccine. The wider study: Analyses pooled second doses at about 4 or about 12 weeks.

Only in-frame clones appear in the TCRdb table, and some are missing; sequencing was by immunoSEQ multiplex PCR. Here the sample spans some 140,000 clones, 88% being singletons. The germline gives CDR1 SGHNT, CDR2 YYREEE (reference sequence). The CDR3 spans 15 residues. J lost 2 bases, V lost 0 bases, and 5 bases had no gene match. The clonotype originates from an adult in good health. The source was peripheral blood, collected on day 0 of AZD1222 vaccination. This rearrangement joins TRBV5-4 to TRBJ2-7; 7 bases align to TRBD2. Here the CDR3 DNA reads TGTGCCAGCAGCTTGGCGAGCGGGGTCGCCTACGAGCAGTACTTC. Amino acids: CASSLASGVAYEQYF.